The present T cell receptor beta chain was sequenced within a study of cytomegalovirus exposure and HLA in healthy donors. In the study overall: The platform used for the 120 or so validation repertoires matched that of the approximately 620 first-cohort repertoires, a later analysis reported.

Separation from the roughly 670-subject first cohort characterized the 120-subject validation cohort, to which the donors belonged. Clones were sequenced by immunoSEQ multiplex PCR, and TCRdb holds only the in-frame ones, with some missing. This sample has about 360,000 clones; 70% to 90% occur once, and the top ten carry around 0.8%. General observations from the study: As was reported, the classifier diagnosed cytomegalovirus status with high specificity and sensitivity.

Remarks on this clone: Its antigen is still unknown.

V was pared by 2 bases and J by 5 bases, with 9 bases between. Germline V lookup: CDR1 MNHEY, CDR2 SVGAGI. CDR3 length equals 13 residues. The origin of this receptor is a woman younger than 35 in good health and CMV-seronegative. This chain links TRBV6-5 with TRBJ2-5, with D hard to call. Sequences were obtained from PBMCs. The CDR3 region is CASSYGERETQYF. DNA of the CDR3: TGTGCCAGCAGTTACGGAGAGAGGGAGACCCAGTACTTC.